Below, 24 T cell receptor beta chains from the same sample are listed, as sequenced in a study of shared clonotypes between healthy human individuals (TCRdb year 2020). Receptors were amplified or captured by the immunoSEQ multiplex PCR assay. Held by TCRdb, this immuneACCESS table contains in-frame sequences only and omits some clones. Under half of the omission traces to an unresolved V gene where checked; the cause of the rest is unknown. This sample holds just over 2,000,000 clones; 95% were observed only once. Clones ranked in the top ten supply more than 0.1% of the sample. Sequencing was carried out using naive CD4+ T cells sorted from blood. The cell subset or site label on this specimen signifies: CD45RA+ positively selected. The receptors here all came from a man aged 18 to 29 in good health.

The chain links TRBV7-2 to TRBJ2-2, with 8 bases matching TRBD1. The CDR3 loop spans 14 amino acids. The germline gives CDR1 SGHTA, CDR2 FQGNSA. V dropped 6 bases and J dropped 5; count of bases not matched to a gene: 5. The CDR3 DNA is TGTGCCAGCAGGACGACAGGGGTAACCGGGGAGCTGTTTTTT. It specifies CASRTTGVTGELFF.

The genes are TRBV23-1 and TRBJ1-1; 7 bases agree with TRBD1. TRBV23-1 carries the ORF label, with uncertain function. The ends lost 8 bases at V and 0 bases at J; junction bases unmatched: 15. The CDR3 is 17 amino acids. As DNA, the CDR3 is TGCGCCAGCCCGCGGGACCGACAGGGTATCATGAACACTGAAGCTTTCTTT. The encoded protein is CASPRDRQGIMNTEAFF.

The gene calls are TRBV14 and TRBJ2-5; D call uncertain. The CDR3 is made up of 14 amino acids. V dropped 4 bases and J dropped 6 bases, with 15 bases sitting between them. Germline lookup yields CDR1 SGHDN and CDR2 FVKESK. The CDR3 here is CASSPSASTQTQYF. CDR3 bases: TGTGCCAGCAGCCCCTCGGCTAGTACGCAGACCCAGTACTTC.

The chain has TRBV5-1 and TRBJ2-5; 7 bases match TRBD2. Germline-derived CDR1 and CDR2 are SGHRS and YFSETQ. V trimming: 2 bases; J trimming: 3 bases; junction bases outside the gene matches: 1. The CDR3 loop spans 13 amino acids. Here the CDR3 reads CASSFAGEETQYF. In DNA, the CDR3 is TGCGCCAGCAGCTTCGCGGGGGAAGAGACCCAGTACTTC.

The rearrangement uses TRBV7-2 and TRBJ1-5, with D uncertain. The germline V gene encodes CDR1 SGHTA and CDR2 FQGNSA. The V and J ends lost 5 bases and 6 bases respectively, with 11 bases between them. The CDR3 spans 13 residues. This CDR3 is CASSPGWGQPQHF. The CDR3 DNA follows: TGTGCCAGCAGCCCTGGGTGGGGTCAGCCCCAGCATTTT.

Details on this clone: Distinct nucleotide sequences in the sample also encode this CDR3. The V and J genes are TRBV7-9 and TRBJ1-4, with D possibly matching TRBD1 (5 bases). V was trimmed by 1 base and J by 5 bases, leaving 8 bases between them. The CDR3 has 14 residues. From germline, CDR1 is SEHNR and CDR2 FQNEAQ (reference sequence). The CDR3 nucleotides read TGTGCCAGCAGCTTAGGGCAGGGCAATGAAAAACTGTTTTTT. Translating it yields CASSLGQGNEKLFF.

The V gene is TRBV6-6, the J gene TRBJ2-3; no reliable D call. CDR1 and CDR2 (germline): MNHNY, SVGAGI (reference sequence). The CDR3 is 12 amino acids. Trimming took 6 bases from V and 4 from J, leaving 8 bases between them. The CDR3 nucleotides are TGTGCCAGCAGCCGACTTTCAGATACGCAGTATTTT. It translates to CASSRLSDTQYF.

This chain joins TRBV30 and TRBJ2-5, with a weak D call TRBD1 (6 bases). Per the germline V gene, CDR1 is GTSNPN and CDR2 is SVGIG (reference sequence). Trimming took off 0 bases at V and 5 bases at J, with 22 bases between the two ends. This CDR3 is built from 17 residues. The CDR3: CAWSVSRWGTPEETQYF. The CDR3 region has the DNA TGTGCCTGGAGTGTAAGTCGTTGGGGGACACCGGAGGAGACCCAGTACTTC.

V usage is TRBV2 and J usage is TRBJ1-6, with unresolved D. CDR3 length equals 14 residues. Per the germline V gene, CDR1 is SNHLY and CDR2 is FYNNEI. The V gene lost 7 bases and the J gene lost 10 bases, with 17 bases spanning the gap. CDR3 protein: CASIGPWGDSPLHF. CDR3 nucleotide sequence: TGTGCCAGCATAGGGCCCTGGGGAGACTCACCCCTCCACTTT.

The genes are TRBV7-6 and TRBJ2-3, with D possibly called TRBD1 or TRBD2 (6 bases each). Per the germline V gene, CDR1 is SGHVS and CDR2 is FNYEAQ. V shed 5 bases and J shed 0 bases, with 15 bases lying between them. The CDR3 covers 16 residues. The CDR3 is CASSRGGPWSTDTQYF. CDR3 sequence (DNA): TGTGCCAGCAGCCGAGGGGGGCCGTGGAGCACAGATACGCAGTATTTT.

As for this clone: This may be a read error: a much more frequent sequence differs by one nucleotide. The rearrangement joins TRBV18 to TRBJ1-1; D is possibly TRBD1 (6 bases). The V gene's germline CDR1 is KGHSH and CDR2 LQKENI. This CDR3 is 17 amino acids long. The CDR3 bases are TGTGCCAACTCACCACCGACAGGCAGGGGAAGGGGTACTGAAGCTTTCTTT. Translation: CANSPPTGRGRGTEAFF.

This clone was observed a single time. The chain is built from TRBV6-1 and TRBJ2-5; weak D call: TRBD1 (6 bases). This CDR3 is 15 amino acids long. Germline V gene data show CDR1 as MNHNS and CDR2 as SASEGT. V lost 2 bases and J 1 base, leaving 11 bases between the germline ends. CDR3 in amino acids: CASSESPGVQETQYF. CDR3 in DNA: TGTGCCAGCAGTGAAAGTCCAGGGGTCCAAGAGACCCAGTACTTC.

The genes are TRBV9 and TRBJ2-1; TRBD1 might be the D (6 bases). CDR1 is SGDLS and CDR2 is YYNGEE in the germline V gene. The CDR3 is made up of 17 amino acids. The ends were cut back, 0 bases at V and 1 base at J, with 14 bases in the middle. Written as DNA, the CDR3 is TGTGCCAGCAGCGTAGAGGGACAAATTCTGTCCTACAATGAGCAGTTCTTC. Its translation is CASSVEGQILSYNEQFF.

The rearrangement uses TRBV2 and TRBJ2-3; 9 bases fit TRBD1. Germline lookup yields CDR1 SNHLY and CDR2 FYNNEI. V lost 6 bases, J lost 1 base, and 5 bases stayed unmatched. The CDR3 is 15 amino acids. The CDR3: CASSIQGAGTDTQYF. CDR3 in DNA: TGTGCCAGCAGCATACAGGGGGCTGGCACAGATACGCAGTATTTT.

In its sample, this clone was seen once. The chain has TRBV18 and TRBJ1-5, with D perhaps TRBD1 (5 bases). From germline, CDR1 is KGHSH and CDR2 LQKENI. This CDR3 comprises 15 residues. Trimming pared 2 bases from V and 0 bases from J, leaving 8 bases between. The CDR3 coding sequence is TGTGCCAGCTCACCAGGACATTCTAGCAATCAGCCCCAGCATTTT. This gives the protein CASSPGHSSNQPQHF.

This chain connects TRBV5-4 to TRBJ2-7; 11 positions match TRBD2. V lost 4 bases and J lost 4; bases outside the gene matches: 19. CDR1 is SGHNT, CDR2 YYREEE, per germline (reference sequence). The CDR3 has 19 amino acids. The CDR3 nucleotides are TGTGCCAGCAGCCCTCCTCCCGGGCAGGGGCTAGCGGGAGGTTACGAGCAGTACTTC. Amino acids: CASSPPPGQGLAGGYEQYF.

The genes are TRBV6-1 and TRBJ2-1, with 7 bases aligning to TRBD2. The CDR3 length is 12 residues. J lost 9 bases, V lost 4 bases, and 3 bases had no gene match. The germline V gene encodes CDR1 MNHNS and CDR2 SASEGT. The CDR3 reads CASSVGEGEQFF. The CDR3 DNA is TGTGCCAGCAGTGTGGGGGAGGGTGAGCAGTTCTTC.

The rearrangement uses TRBV28 and TRBJ2-3, with 7 bases that match TRBD1. J was trimmed by 0 bases and V by 6 bases; bases with no gene match: 9. This CDR3 spans 16 amino acids. The germline V gene encodes CDR1 MDHEN and CDR2 SYDVKM. The CDR3 DNA is TGTGCCAGCAGCGCCTCCCGGGACAGAAGCACAGATACGCAGTATTTT. Translation: CASSASRDRSTDTQYF.

The chain links TRBV5-4 to TRBJ2-3, with TRBD2 identical over 7 bases. CDR3 length equals 16 residues. V trimming: 0 bases; J trimming: 0 bases; junction bases outside the gene matches: 4. Germline V gene data show CDR1 as SGHNT and CDR2 as YYREEE (reference sequence). CDR3 nucleotides: TGTGCCAGCAGCTTGGCCGGCGGGGGTAGCACAGATACGCAGTATTTT. This gives the protein CASSLAGGGSTDTQYF.

The V gene is TRBV5-1, the J gene TRBJ2-7; TRBD2 aligns across 8 bases. V shed 0 bases, J shed 4 bases, and the junction held 6 bases outside the gene matches. Germline CDR1 is SGHRS and CDR2 is YFSETQ. CDR3 length equals 15 residues. CDR3 nucleotides: TGCGCCAGCAGCTTGGCCGGGGGACTAGAGTACGAGCAGTACTTC. Translated, it gives CASSLAGGLEYEQYF.

Worth noting for this clone: Other nucleotide sequences in the sample specify the same CDR3. The gene calls are TRBV2 and TRBJ1-1; D might be TRBD1 (5 bases). The CDR3 covers 13 residues. With 5 bases removed from V and 0 bases from J, the gap between germline ends came to 7 bases. The germline gives CDR1 SNHLY, CDR2 FYNNEI. For the CDR3, the DNA is TGTGCCAGCAGTAGAGGGGTGAACACTGAAGCTTTCTTT. It is translated as CASSRGVNTEAFF.

The chain employs TRBV2 and TRBJ2-1; D not certain. The CDR3 has 12 residues. Trimming took off 7 bases at V and 2 bases at J, with 6 bases between the two ends. Germline V lookup: CDR1 SNHLY, CDR2 FYNNEI. The CDR3 sequence: CASTRTYNEQFF. CDR3 coding DNA: TGTGCCAGCACCAGAACCTACAATGAGCAGTTCTTC.

This sequence joins TRBV11-2 and TRBJ2-1, with TRBD2 identical over 8 bases. Germline CDR1 SGHAT, CDR2 FQNNGV. The CDR3 contains 14 residues. V was clipped by 5 bases and J by 7 bases; unmatched bases: 7. The CDR3 loop reads CASSPPGGKNEQFF. CDR3 in DNA: TGTGCCAGCAGCCCGCCGGGGGGGAAAAATGAGCAGTTCTTC.

The V call is TRBV5-6, the J call TRBJ2-5, with 12 bases aligning to TRBD1. The CDR3 runs to 16 residues. The ends lost 2 bases at V and 4 bases at J; junction bases unmatched: 6. Germline CDR1 SGHDT, CDR2 YYEEEE. CDR3 in amino acids: CASSFVRDRGRETQYF. In DNA form, the CDR3 reads TGTGCCAGCAGCTTCGTCCGGGACAGGGGGCGAGAGACCCAGTACTTC.